The T cell receptor (beta chain) described here comes from a study of T cell clonality in common variable immunodeficiency (dated by TCRdb to about 2015). Broad study findings and their caveats: CVID subjects shared fewer TCRbeta clones with each other than healthy controls did (p < 0.0001). TCRbeta clonality was higher in CVID subjects than in healthy controls (t-test p = 0.018), and the increase was most characteristic of about a third of subjects. Correlations between repertoire features and clinical complications were limited by patient heterogeneity within the CVID cohort. Even though DNA input was the same, control samples had an average of about 81,820 unique sequences each, compared with approximately 30,000 in CVID samples. According to the authors, finding the cause of the higher clonality in CVID would require sequencing the repertoires of T cell subpopulations. CVID TCRbeta sequences were reported to have fewer deletions and N-nucleotide insertions and to lack highly modified clones with 13 or more V deletions.

This clone has ten or more counts. The antigen it binds to is not known. The read terminates 3 residues before the CDR3 end, so the remaining end is supplied by the germline J gene. CVID samples and control samples contributed equivalent amounts of genomic DNA as sequencing input. For every sample, a 60 bp segment covering the rearranged TCRbeta CDR3 region was amplified and then sequenced. The immunoSEQ assay, a bias-corrected multiplex PCR with high-throughput sequencing, was employed for TCRbeta amplification. Concerning the study's data processing: Every unique nucleotide sequence counted as a clone and was annotated with V, D and J genes, copy number and frequency. Sequences were labeled productive if in frame, and non-productive if out of frame or containing stop codons. As previously described, clonality was computed from Shannon's entropy. The predicted amino acid sequences of productive clones were used to derive mean CDR3 Kyte-Doolittle hydropathy. Hierarchical clustering of scaled V gene usage was performed with the R hclust function using Manhattan distance and complete linkage. Clone sharing by CDR3 amino acid sequence was assessed by resampling 12 repertoires per group over 100 rounds. The repertoires were screened for some 70 published EBV-specific TCRbeta sequences and roughly 240 published CMV-specific TCRbeta sequences. After a couple of CVID samples that produced fewer than 10,000 sequences were dropped from the analysis, 35 to 45 CVID repertoires remained. Imported from immuneACCESS, the table was reduced by TCRdb to in-frame sequences with V and J called. These copies leave out some clones; in studies compared against another copy, an unresolved V gene accounts for under half, and the cause of the remainder is not known. That table supplies the V and J calls and clone size; D and trimming were determined from the DNA. This sample is represented by approximately 42,000 clones, with no singletons among them. The ten largest make up around 1.4% of the sample.

Predominantly Caucasian heritage was noted among both the CVID patients and the healthy controls. From each donor, 5 to 8 ml of heparinized peripheral whole blood was collected. Genomic DNA from adults with common variable immune deficiency (CVID) and from healthy adult controls was used for sequencing of TCRbeta CDR3 repertoires. The control group comprised about 22 healthy adult volunteers, some 12 female and 10 or so male, aged about 23 to 75 years with a mean age of approximately 31. To isolate peripheral blood mononuclear cells, diluted blood was subjected to density centrifugation over Hypaque 1077 or Ficoll-Paque. Genomic DNA was obtained from unsorted mononuclear cells using either Qiagen column purification or a centrifugation-based method. The junction shows trimming of 3 bases on V and 9 bases on J, and the gene matches do not reach 8 bases of it. The CDR3 starts with the cysteine, ends with the phenylalanine, and has 15 residues. Part of the CDR3 DNA is given, 36 bases translated from base 1. CDR1 and CDR2, per the germline V gene, are SGHDT and YYEEEE.

The origin of this receptor is a person aged 18 to 75 in good health. The sequencing sample was made of peripheral blood mononuclear cells. The chain joins TRBV5-6 to TRBJ2-1, and 11 junction bases match TRBD2. CDR3 DNA (partial): TGTGCCAGCAGCTACGGACTAGCGGGCCCCACTGAG. Translated, this gives CASSYGLAGPTE. From start to end, the CDR3 is CASSYGLAGPTEQFF.